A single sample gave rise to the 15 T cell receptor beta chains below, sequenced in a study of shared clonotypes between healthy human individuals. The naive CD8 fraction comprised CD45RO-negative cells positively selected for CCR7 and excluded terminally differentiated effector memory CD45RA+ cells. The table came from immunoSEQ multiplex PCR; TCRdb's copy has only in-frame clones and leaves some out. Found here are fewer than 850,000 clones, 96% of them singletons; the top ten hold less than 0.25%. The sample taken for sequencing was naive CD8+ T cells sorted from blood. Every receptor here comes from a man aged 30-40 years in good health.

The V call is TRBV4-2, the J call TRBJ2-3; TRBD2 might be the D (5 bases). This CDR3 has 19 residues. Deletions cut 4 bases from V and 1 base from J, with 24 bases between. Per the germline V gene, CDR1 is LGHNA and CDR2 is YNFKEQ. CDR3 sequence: CASSPRVSREFPGTDTQYF. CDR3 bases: TGTGCCAGCAGCCCCCGAGTGAGCCGGGAATTCCCCGGCACAGATACGCAGTATTTT.

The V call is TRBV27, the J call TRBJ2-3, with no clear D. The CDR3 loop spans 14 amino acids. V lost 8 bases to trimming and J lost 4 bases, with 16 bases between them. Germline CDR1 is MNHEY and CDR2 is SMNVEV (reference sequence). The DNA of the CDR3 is TGTGCCAGCGGGCATGGTTCAACGCCAGATACGCAGTATTTT. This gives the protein CASGHGSTPDTQYF.

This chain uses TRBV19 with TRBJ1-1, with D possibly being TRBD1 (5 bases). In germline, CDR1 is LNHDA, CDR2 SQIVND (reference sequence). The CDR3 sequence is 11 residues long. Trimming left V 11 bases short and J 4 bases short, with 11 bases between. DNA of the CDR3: TGTGCCTCGGGACTGGGCACTGAAGCTTTCTTT. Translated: CASGLGTEAFF.

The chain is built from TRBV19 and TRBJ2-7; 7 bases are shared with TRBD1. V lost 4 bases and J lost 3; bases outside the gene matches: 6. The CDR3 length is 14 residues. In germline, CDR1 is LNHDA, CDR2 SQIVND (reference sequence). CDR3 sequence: CASSKPGQFYEQYF. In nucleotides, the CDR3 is TGTGCCAGTAGTAAACCGGGACAGTTCTACGAGCAGTACTTC.

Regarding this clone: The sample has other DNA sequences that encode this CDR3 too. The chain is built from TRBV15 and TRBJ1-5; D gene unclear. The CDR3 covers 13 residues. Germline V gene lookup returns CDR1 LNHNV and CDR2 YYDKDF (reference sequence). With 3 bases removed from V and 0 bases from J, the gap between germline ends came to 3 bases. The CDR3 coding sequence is TGTGCCACCAGCAGGGGTAGCAATCAGCCCCAGCATTTT. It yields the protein CATSRGSNQPQHF.

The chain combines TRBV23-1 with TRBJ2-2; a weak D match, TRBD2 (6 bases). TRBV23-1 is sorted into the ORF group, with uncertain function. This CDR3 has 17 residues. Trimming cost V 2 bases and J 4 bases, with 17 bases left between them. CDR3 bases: TGCGCCAGCAGTCAACCCGCGCCCGGGGGAAGCACCGGGGAGCTGTTTTTT. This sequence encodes CASSQPAPGGSTGELFF.

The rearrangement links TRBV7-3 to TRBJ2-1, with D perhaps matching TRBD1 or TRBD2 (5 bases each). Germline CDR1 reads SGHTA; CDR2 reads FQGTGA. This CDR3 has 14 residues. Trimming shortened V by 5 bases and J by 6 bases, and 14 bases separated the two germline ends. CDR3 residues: CASSQRDGVNEQFF. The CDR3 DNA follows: TGTGCCAGCAGCCAACGGGACGGAGTCAATGAGCAGTTCTTC. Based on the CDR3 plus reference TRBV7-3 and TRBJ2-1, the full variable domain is GAGVSQTPSNKVTEKGKYVELRCDPISGHTALYWYRQSLGQGPEFLIYFQGTGAADDSGLPNDRFFAVRPEGSVSTLKIQRTERGDSAVYLCASSQRDGVNEQFFGPGTRLTVL.

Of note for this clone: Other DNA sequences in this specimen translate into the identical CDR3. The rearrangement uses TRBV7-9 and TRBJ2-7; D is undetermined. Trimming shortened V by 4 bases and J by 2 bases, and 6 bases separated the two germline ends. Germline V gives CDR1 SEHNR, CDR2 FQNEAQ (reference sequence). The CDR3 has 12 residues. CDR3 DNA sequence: TGTGCCAGCAGCTCCAGCCCCTACGAGCAGTACTTC. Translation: CASSSSPYEQYF.

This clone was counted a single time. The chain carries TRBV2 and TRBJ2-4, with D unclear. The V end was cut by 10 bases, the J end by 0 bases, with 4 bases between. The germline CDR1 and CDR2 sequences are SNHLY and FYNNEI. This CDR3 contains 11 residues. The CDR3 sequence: CATLAKNIQYF. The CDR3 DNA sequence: TGTGCCACCCTAGCCAAAAACATTCAGTACTTC.

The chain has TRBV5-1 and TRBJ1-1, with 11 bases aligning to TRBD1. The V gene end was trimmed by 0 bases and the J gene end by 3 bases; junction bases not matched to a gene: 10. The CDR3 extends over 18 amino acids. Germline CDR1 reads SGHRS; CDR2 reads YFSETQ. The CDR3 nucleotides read TGCGCCAGCAGCTTGGCGGGCGGGACAGGGGGGATAGACACTGAAGCTTTCTTT. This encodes CASSLAGGTGGIDTEAFF.

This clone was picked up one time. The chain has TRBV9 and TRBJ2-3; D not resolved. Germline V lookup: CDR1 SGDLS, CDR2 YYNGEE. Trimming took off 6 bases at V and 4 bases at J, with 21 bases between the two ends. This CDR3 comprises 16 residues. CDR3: CASNWGTESPADTQYF. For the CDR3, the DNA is TGTGCCAGCAATTGGGGAACGGAAAGCCCCGCAGATACGCAGTATTTT.

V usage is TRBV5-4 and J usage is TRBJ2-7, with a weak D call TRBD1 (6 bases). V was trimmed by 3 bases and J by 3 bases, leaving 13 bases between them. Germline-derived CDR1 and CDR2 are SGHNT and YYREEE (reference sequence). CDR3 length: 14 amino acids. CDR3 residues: CASSSGQDYYEQYF. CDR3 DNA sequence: TGTGCCAGCAGCTCGGGACAAGATTACTACGAGCAGTACTTC.

The CDR3 region is CASSVDSGGSVEQFF. The CDR3 coding sequence is TGTGCCAGCAGCGTAGATAGCGGGGGATCAGTGGAGCAGTTCTTC. This sequence joins TRBV9 and TRBJ2-1; TRBD2 matches at 9 bases. Germline V gene lookup returns CDR1 SGDLS and CDR2 YYNGEE. Trimming removed 0 bases from V and 10 bases from J; junction bases left unmatched: 8. This CDR3 is 15 amino acids long.

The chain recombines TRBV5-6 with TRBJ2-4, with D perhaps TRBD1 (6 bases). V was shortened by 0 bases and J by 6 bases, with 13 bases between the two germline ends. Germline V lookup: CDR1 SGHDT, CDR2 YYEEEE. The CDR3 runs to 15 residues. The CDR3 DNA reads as TGTGCCAGCAGCTTGGACAGGGACGGTGGAAACATTCAGTACTTC. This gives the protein CASSLDRDGGNIQYF.

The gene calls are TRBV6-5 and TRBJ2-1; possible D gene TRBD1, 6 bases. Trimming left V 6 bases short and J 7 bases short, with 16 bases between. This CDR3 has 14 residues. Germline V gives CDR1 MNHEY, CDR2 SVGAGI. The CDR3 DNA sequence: TGTGCCAGCAGCCGGCAGGGGTCGTGGAATGAGCAGTTCTTC. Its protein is CASSRQGSWNEQFF.